A single sample gave rise to the 7 T cell receptor beta chains below, sequenced in a study of regulatory T cells in long-lasting Graves disease. Time point: newly diagnosed GD, antithyroid drugs for less than 3 months. Following extraction of RNA from PBMCs, that RNA was used to make the TCR library. To make TCR beta libraries, researchers used iRepertoire HTBI primers and Arm-PCR of CDR3 regions. TCRdb analysed the multiplex PCR reads with MiXCR anew, one entry per CDR3 protein. The data hold about 330,000 distinct CDR3 sequences, with around 15% observed a single time. The same sample was also used in a study of T cells in Graves' hyperthyroidism and ophthalmopathy.

Sequenced here: peripheral blood mononuclear cells (PBMCs), sampled at new diagnosis, from a patient treated with antithyroid drugs. The receptors shown here come from a woman under 30 with Graves disease.

The sample holds many counts of this clonotype. The J gene is TRBJ2-7, the V gene TRBV4-1; 9 bases agree with TRBD2. V was pared by 4 bases and J by 1 base, with 5 bases of the junction left unmatched. Germline V gives CDR1 MGHRA, CDR2 YSYEKL. The CDR3 totals 15 residues. CDR3 nucleotides: TGCGCCAGCAGCCTGGGACTAGCATTGTCCTACGAGCAGTACTTC. Its translation: CASSLGLALSYEQYF.

The CDR3 DNA reads TGTGCCAGTAGTGAAGACAGGGGGCTGGCCCCCCTCCACTTT. Encoded protein: CASSEDRGLAPLHF. The V and J genes are TRBV19 and TRBJ1-6; 10 nucleotides agree with TRBD1. Germline loops: CDR1 LNHDA, CDR2 SQIVND (reference sequence). With 5 bases clipped from V and 13 bases from J, the junction kept 8 bases outside the gene matches. The CDR3 covers 14 residues.

This clonotype was seen just once. This likely traces to a read error, being one base from a far larger clone. The rearrangement joins TRBV28 to TRBJ2-7; a weak D match, TRBD2 (7 bases). Judging by the DNA end, TRBJ2-1 fits better; the J call may be wrong. Germline CDR1 is MDHEN and CDR2 is SYDVKM. The CDR3 runs to 15 residues. CDR3 sequence: CASSLLEGGYDEQFF. The CDR3 coding sequence is TGTGCCAGCAGTTTATTGGAGGGGGGGTACGATGAGCAGTTCTTC.

This clonotype has just a few counts. For the CDR3, the DNA is TGTGCCAGCAGACTCGCGGGGAATCGGGCCCAGTACTTC. Its protein is CASRLAGNRAQYF. The chain combines TRBV12-3 or TRBV12-4 with TRBJ2-5; perhaps TRBD2 as D (6 bases). Trimming took off 6 bases at V and 9 bases at J, with 17 bases between the two ends. This CDR3 is 13 amino acids long.

This clonotype was seen at least ten times. This chain connects TRBV20-1 to TRBJ1-5, with TRBD1 identical over 7 bases. There are 14 residues in the CDR3. The junction had 7 bases not matched to a gene; V was cut back by 5 bases and J by 3 bases. Germline V gene sequence: CDR1 DFQATT, CDR2 SNEGSKA (reference sequence). The CDR3 sequence is CSAGGQYINQPQHF. The CDR3 bases are TGCAGTGCTGGGGGACAGTACATCAATCAGCCCCAGCATTTT.

This clonotype was seen many times. J is TRBJ1-5 and V is TRBV24-1; a possible D gene is TRBD1 (5 bases). The CDR3 has 15 amino acids. Looked up from germline, CDR1 is KGHDR and CDR2 is SFDVKD. The ends were cut back, 5 bases at V and 5 bases at J, with 15 bases in the middle. In nucleotides, the CDR3 is TGTGCCACCAGTGCGGAGTCAGGGTGGGATCAGCCCCAGCATTTT. Residues: CATSAESGWDQPQHF.

Only a few counts were recorded for this clonotype. The chain joins TRBV7-9 to TRBJ2-3, with 10 bases lining up with TRBD2. Germline CDR1 reads SEHNR; CDR2 reads FQNEAQ (reference sequence). The CDR3 covers 15 residues. J lost 5 bases, V lost 1 base, and 3 bases had no gene match. The CDR3 here is CASSLGRTSGDTQYF. The CDR3 DNA is TGTGCCAGCAGCTTAGGAAGGACTAGCGGAGATACGCAGTATTTT.